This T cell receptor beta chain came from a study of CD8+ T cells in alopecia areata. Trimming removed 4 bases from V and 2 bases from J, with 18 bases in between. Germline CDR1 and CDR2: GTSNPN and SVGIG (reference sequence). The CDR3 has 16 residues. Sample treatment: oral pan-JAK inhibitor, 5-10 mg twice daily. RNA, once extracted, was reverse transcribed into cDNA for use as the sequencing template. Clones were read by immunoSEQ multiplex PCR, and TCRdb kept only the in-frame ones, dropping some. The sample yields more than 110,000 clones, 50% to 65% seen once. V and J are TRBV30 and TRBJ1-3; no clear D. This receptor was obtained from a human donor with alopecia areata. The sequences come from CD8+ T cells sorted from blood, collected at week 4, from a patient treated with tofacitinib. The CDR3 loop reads CAWTEDFSSPGNTIYF. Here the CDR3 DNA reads TGTGCCTGGACCGAGGACTTCTCTTCCCCTGGAAACACCATATATTTT. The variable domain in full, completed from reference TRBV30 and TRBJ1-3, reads SQTIHQWPATLVQPVGSPLSLECTVEGTSNPNLYWYRQAAGRGLQLLFYSVGIGQISSEVPQNLSASRPQDRQFILSSKKLLLSDSGFYLCAWTEDFSSPGNTIYFGEGSWLTVV.